This T cell receptor beta chain was observed in a study of OX40 agonist ivuxolimab in advanced cancers. The CDR3 loop spans 14 amino acids. The germline CDR1 and CDR2 sequences are MDHEN and SYDVKM. Trimming shortened V by 7 bases and J by 4 bases, and 17 bases separated the two germline ends. Patients who had autoimmune disease history or got systemic immunosuppression were left out. The timepoints at which blood was sampled were baseline, cycle 4 day 1, and cycle 7 day 1. Sequenced by immunoSEQ multiplex PCR; TCRdb stores in-frame clones only, minus some. Altogether about 80,000 clones are present, approximately 86% being singletons, with the ten largest covering roughly 2%.

The V gene is TRBV28, the J gene TRBJ2-7; D perhaps matches TRBD2 (7 bases). The starting material was CD4+ or CD8+ T cells sorted from blood, obtained in a trial of the OX40 agonist ivuxolimab. This TCR was recovered from an adult with an advanced solid tumor such as melanoma, head and neck, liver or kidney cancer. CDR3 sequence (DNA): TGTGCCAGCAATGGGGGGGACACAATTTACGAGCAGTACTTC. Translation gives CASNGGDTIYEQYF.